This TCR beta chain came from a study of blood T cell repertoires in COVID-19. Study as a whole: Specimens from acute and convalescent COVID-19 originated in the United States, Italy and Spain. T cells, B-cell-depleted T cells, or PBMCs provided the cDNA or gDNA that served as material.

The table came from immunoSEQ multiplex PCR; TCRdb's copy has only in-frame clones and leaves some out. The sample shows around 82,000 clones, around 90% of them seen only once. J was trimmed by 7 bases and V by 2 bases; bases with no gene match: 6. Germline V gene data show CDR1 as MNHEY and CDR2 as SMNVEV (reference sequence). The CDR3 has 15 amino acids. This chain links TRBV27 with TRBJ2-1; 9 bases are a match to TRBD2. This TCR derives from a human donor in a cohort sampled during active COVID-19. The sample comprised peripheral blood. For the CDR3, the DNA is TGTGCCAGCAGTTTACGGGGACTAGCCGGTAATGAGCAGTTCTTC. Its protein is CASSLRGLAGNEQFF.